What follows are 26 T cell receptor beta chains derived from one specimen sequenced in a study of T cells in localized non-small cell lung cancer. Libraries were prepared by immunoSEQ multiplex PCR; TCRdb keeps only in-frame clonotypes and omits some of them. The sample has about 9,800 clones; just under 45% are singletons. The starting material was lymph node tissue, obtained before any cancer treatment. These receptors were taken from a woman aged 35 to 70 with stage I lung adenocarcinoma.

The rearrangement uses TRBV5-1 and TRBJ2-1; 7 nucleotides line up with TRBD2. The CDR3 has 15 residues. J was trimmed by 4 bases and V by 4 bases; bases with no gene match: 8. Germline V gene sequence: CDR1 SGHRS, CDR2 YFSETQ. Written as DNA, the CDR3 is TGCGCCAGCAGCCCTTTGCTAGCGGATTACAATGAGCAGTTCTTC. It codes for CASSPLLADYNEQFF.

This chain links TRBV11-3 with TRBJ1-6; 12 nucleotides line up with TRBD1. The J segment lost 17 bases and the V segment lost 5 bases, leaving 16 bases of the junction unmatched. The germline CDR1 and CDR2 sequences are SGHNT and YENEEA. The CDR3 extends over 16 amino acids. The CDR3 DNA follows: TGTGCCAGCAGCCAAGCCGGGACAGGGGGCGGAAAAACCTTCCACTTT. Translation: CASSQAGTGGGKTFHF. Complete variable domain (other parts from reference TRBV11-3 and TRBJ1-6): EAGVVQSPRYKIIEKKQPVAFWCNPISGHNTLYWYLQNLGQGPELLIRYENEEAVDDSQLPKDRFSAERLKGVDSTLKIQPAELGDSAVYLCASSQAGTGGGKTFHFGNGTRLTVT.

This clone came up a few times. J is TRBJ1-5 and V is TRBV7-6; D unresolved. V lost 1 base and J 4 bases, leaving 11 bases between the germline ends. In germline, CDR1 is SGHVS, CDR2 FNYEAQ. The length of the CDR3 is 15 residues. The CDR3 DNA reads TGTGCCAGCAGCTTAGAAGCACAGAGGAATCAGCCCCAGCATTTT. This gives the protein CASSLEAQRNQPQHF.

The chain is built from TRBV18 and TRBJ2-7; D may be TRBD1 or TRBD2 (7 bases each). This CDR3 spans 16 amino acids. Trimming stripped 2 bases from V and 4 bases from J, with 18 bases between. CDR1 KGHSH and CDR2 LQKENI come from the germline V gene. The CDR3 reads CASSPAVAGGLYEQYF. The CDR3 nucleotides read TGTGCCAGCTCACCAGCGGTGGCAGGGGGACTATACGAGCAGTACTTC.

V is TRBV14 and J is TRBJ2-2, with D hard to call. The length of the CDR3 is 14 residues. Germline assignment: CDR1 SGHDN and CDR2 FVKESK. The V gene lost 3 bases and the J gene lost 2 bases, with 7 bases spanning the gap. CDR3 in amino acids: CASSHRSNTGELFF. Here the CDR3 DNA reads TGTGCCAGCAGCCATAGGTCTAACACCGGGGAGCTGTTTTTT.

The rearrangement uses TRBV15 and TRBJ1-5; 7 nucleotides align to TRBD1. With 0 bases clipped from V and 0 bases from J, the junction kept 2 bases outside the gene matches. Per germline, CDR1 LNHNV and CDR2 YYDKDF (reference sequence). This CDR3 is built from 16 residues. In nucleotides, the CDR3 is TGTGCCACCAGCAGAGAAAAGGGGGCTAGCAATCAGCCCCAGCATTTT. Translating it yields CATSREKGASNQPQHF.

The chain couples TRBV5-1 to TRBJ1-4; D unclear. V was shortened by 0 bases and J by 2 bases, with 11 bases between the two germline ends. Germline CDR1 reads SGHRS; CDR2 reads YFSETQ. The CDR3 is made up of 16 amino acids. CDR3 nucleotide sequence: TGCGCCAGCAGCTTGGGCGTAGGGTTTACTAATGAAAAACTGTTTTTT. Residues: CASSLGVGFTNEKLFF.

This clone was observed a handful of times. The rearrangement uses TRBV6-8 and TRBJ2-7; possibly TRBD2 for D (5 bases). CDR1 is MNHGY, CDR2 SAAAGT, per germline. The CDR3 runs to 16 residues. With 5 bases removed from V and 5 bases from J, the gap between germline ends came to 22 bases. CDR3 in DNA: TGTGCCAGCAGTAAGCTGAGGACGGGGTTTATCCACGAGCAGTACTTC. Its protein product is CASSKLRTGFIHEQYF.

The V call is TRBV15, the J call TRBJ2-3; 9 bases are shared with TRBD2. Losses at the gene ends were 2 bases for V and 3 bases for J; bases not matched to a gene: 3. The CDR3 runs 15 residues. The germline V gene has CDR1 LNHNV and CDR2 YYDKDF (reference sequence). The CDR3 coding sequence is TGTGCCACCAGCAGACAGCGGGGGGTGACAGATACGCAGTATTTT. It specifies CATSRQRGVTDTQYF.

V and J are TRBV29-1 and TRBJ2-1; D call uncertain. Looked up from germline, CDR1 is SQVTM and CDR2 is ANQGSEA. The CDR3 has 16 amino acids. The V end was cut by 4 bases, the J end by 7 bases, with 23 bases between. The CDR3 DNA follows: TGCAGCGTTGTCCTGAAAGAGCGCCAACAGATTAATGAGCAGTTCTTC. It codes for CSVVLKERQQINEQFF.

This clone occurred a few times. The chain is built from TRBV6-8 and TRBJ1-4; 7 nucleotides match TRBD1. CDR1 is MNHGY and CDR2 is SAAAGT in the germline V gene. The J segment lost 5 bases and the V segment lost 3 bases, leaving 6 bases of the junction unmatched. The CDR3 contains 15 residues. The CDR3, as DNA: TGTGCCAGCAGTTATCGGGCAGGGGGGAATGAAAAACTGTTTTTT. Its translation: CASSYRAGGNEKLFF.

The chain uses TRBV14 and TRBJ2-3, with D perhaps assigned TRBD1 or TRBD2 (6 bases each). Germline V gene sequence: CDR1 SGHDN, CDR2 FVKESK. V was pared by 1 base and J by 2 bases, with 13 bases between. The CDR3 runs to 16 residues. The CDR3 is CASSQVRGALTDTQYF. Here the CDR3 DNA reads TGTGCCAGCAGCCAAGTAAGGGGGGCGCTCACAGATACGCAGTATTTT.

The table lists this clone with a few counts. The CDR3: CASSVEDRNSPLHF. The DNA for the CDR3 is TGTGCCAGCAGCGTAGAAGACCGTAATTCACCCCTCCACTTT. The rearrangement joins TRBV9 to TRBJ1-6; D uncertain. The germline gives CDR1 SGDLS, CDR2 YYNGEE. V was clipped by 0 bases and J by 6 bases, with 7 bases between them. The CDR3 contains 14 residues.

The chain employs TRBV11-3 and TRBJ1-2, with a tentative D call TRBD1 (6 bases). The CDR3 length is 15 residues. V gave up 3 bases and J gave up 0 bases, with 11 bases separating them. Germline V gene lookup returns CDR1 SGHNT and CDR2 YENEEA. The CDR3 DNA reads TGTGCCAGCAGCTTTAGACAGGAAGCTAACTATGGCTACACCTTC. Protein product: CASSFRQEANYGYTF.

This clone was counted only a few times. The CDR3 reads CASSYIGQESEAFF. CDR3 in DNA: TGTGCCAGCAGTTACATTGGACAGGAATCTGAAGCTTTCTTT. The chain has TRBV6-8 and TRBJ1-1, with TRBD1 matching 7 bases. Germline assignment: CDR1 MNHGY and CDR2 SAAAGT. J lost 6 bases, V lost 2 bases, and 6 bases had no gene match. The CDR3 spans 14 residues.

The sample holds a few counts of this clone. V and J are TRBV10-2 and TRBJ1-5, with TRBD1 matching 11 bases. V was clipped by 0 bases and J by 5 bases; unmatched bases: 3. CDR1 and CDR2 (germline): WSHSY, SAAADI. This CDR3 is 16 amino acids long. CDR3 region: CASSESDRGPDQPQHF. The CDR3 nucleotides are TGCGCCAGCAGTGAGTCGGACAGGGGGCCAGATCAGCCCCAGCATTTT.

The chain links TRBV29-1 to TRBJ1-2; possible D gene TRBD1, 6 bases. Trimming removed 5 bases from V and 0 bases from J, with 16 bases in between. The CDR3 is 15 residues long. Germline V gene sequence: CDR1 SQVTM, CDR2 ANQGSEA. The CDR3 DNA reads TGCAGCGTTAGGGGGGGGAACTCAGCTAACTATGGCTACACCTTC. Its translation: CSVRGGNSANYGYTF.

The rearrangement links TRBV6-8 to TRBJ2-5; 7 bases line up with TRBD1. V trimming: 2 bases; J trimming: 1 base; junction bases outside the gene matches: 4. The CDR3 runs 15 residues. Germline lookup yields CDR1 MNHGY and CDR2 SAAAGT. The CDR3 spells CASSYGRDSQETQYF. In DNA, the CDR3 is TGTGCCAGCAGTTACGGACGGGACAGCCAAGAGACCCAGTACTTC.

The genes are TRBV19 and TRBJ1-2, with unresolved D. CDR3 length equals 14 residues. The germline V gene has CDR1 LNHDA and CDR2 SQIVND (reference sequence). The germline V and J ends were trimmed by 4 bases and 8 bases, with 17 bases remaining between them. The CDR3: CASSRQGEGPGYTF. The CDR3 region has the DNA TGTGCCAGTAGTAGGCAAGGAGAAGGCCCGGGCTACACCTTC.

This chain uses TRBV10-2 with TRBJ2-1; TRBD1 matches 7 bases. This CDR3 region has 14 residues. The junction had 7 bases not matched to a gene; V was cut back by 5 bases and J by 6 bases. Looked up from germline, CDR1 is WSHSY and CDR2 is SAAADI. The CDR3 sequence is CASSRDRTFNEQFF. Here the CDR3 DNA reads TGCGCCAGCAGTAGGGACAGAACTTTCAATGAGCAGTTCTTC.

The chain is built from TRBV6-8 and TRBJ2-2; D possibly matches TRBD1 or TRBD2 (5 bases each). CDR1 MNHGY and CDR2 SAAAGT come from the germline V gene. V was shortened by 2 bases and J by 6 bases, with 10 bases between the two germline ends. The CDR3 totals 14 residues. The CDR3 sequence: CASSYKGDAGELFF. Here the CDR3 DNA reads TGTGCCAGCAGTTACAAAGGGGACGCCGGGGAGCTGTTTTTT.

The rearrangement links TRBV6-7 to TRBJ1-1; TRBD1 matches at 9 bases. TRBV6-7 is flagged as an ORF with uncertain function. This CDR3 has 14 amino acids. The junction had 6 bases not matched to a gene; V was cut back by 6 bases and J by 4 bases. Here the CDR3 DNA reads TGTGCCAGCAGAAGAGACAGGGGGACCACTGAAGCTTTCTTT. Translated, it gives CASRRDRGTTEAFF.

Turning to this clone: One junction end does not reproduce the germline sequence, and a read error may be involved. The DNA has an unread or ambiguous base, and its residue is written X. This chain connects TRBV9 to TRBJ2-5; D possibly matches TRBD1 or TRBD2 (6 bases each). Germline lookup yields CDR1 SGDLS and CDR2 YYNGEE. CDR3 size: 17 residues. Here the CDR3 DNA reads TGTGCCAGCAGCGTAGATTTGGAAGGGGGGCAACAAGARACCCAGTACTTC. Protein: CASSVDLEGGQQXTQYF. The whole CDR3 sequence is CASSVDLEGGQQETQYF.

In this sample, this clone turned up a few times. This chain uses TRBV11-3 with TRBJ1-1; D unresolved. Looked up from germline, CDR1 is SGHNT and CDR2 is YENEEA. The CDR3 loop spans 14 amino acids. V dropped 5 bases and J dropped 0 bases, with 10 bases sitting between them. The CDR3 region has the DNA TGTGCCAGCAGCCCGGATAGACTGAACACTGAAGCTTTCTTT. Translating it yields CASSPDRLNTEAFF.

CDR3 in DNA: TGTGCCAGTAGTAACCCTTACAGGGGGCTTGCTAACTATGGTTATACCTTC. The encoded protein is CASSNPYRGLANYGYTF. J is TRBJ1-2 and V is TRBV19; 9 bases match TRBD1. J was trimmed by 14 bases and V by 4 bases; bases with no gene match: 23. CDR3 size: 17 residues. From germline, CDR1 is LNHDA and CDR2 SQIVND (reference sequence). Based on the CDR3 plus reference TRBV19 and TRBJ1-2, the full variable domain is DGGITQSPKYLFRKEGQNVTLSCEQNLNHDAMYWYRQDPGQGLRLIYYSQIVNDFQKGDIAEGYSVSREKKESFPLTVTSAQKNPTAFYLCASSNPYRGLANYGYTFGSGTRLTVV.

The chain has TRBV28 and TRBJ1-1; 7 bases agree with TRBD1. In germline, CDR1 is MDHEN, CDR2 SYDVKM. The CDR3 is 15 amino acids. J gave up 0 bases and V 7 bases, and 8 bases lay outside the gene matches. CDR3 residues: CASNAPGGLNTEAFF. The CDR3 nucleotides read TGTGCCAGCAACGCACCAGGGGGGCTGAACACTGAAGCTTTCTTT.